This entry is about one T cell receptor beta chain. The antigen remains unidentified. This entry belongs to a study of shared clonotypes between healthy human individuals. Measured with immunoSEQ multiplex PCR; TCRdb has only the in-frame clones, and not every one. The sample records about 1.5 million clones, 95% to 99% being singletons. Study-wide results and caveats: It was the non-shared clonotypes that had lower generation probabilities than clonotypes shared by all four donors.

This receptor was identified in a man aged 30 to 45 in good health. The specimen sequenced was naive CD4+ T cells sorted from blood. The subset is: CD45RA+ positively selected.

CDR3 protein: CASSFDLTGTMNTEAFF. For the CDR3, the DNA is TGCGCCAGCAGCTTCGACTTAACGGGAACCATGAACACTGAAGCTTTCTTT. The chain uses TRBV5-1 and TRBJ1-1; D not resolved. The CDR3 has 17 residues. CDR1 is SGHRS, CDR2 YFSETQ, per germline. Trimming pared 2 bases from V and 0 bases from J, leaving 17 bases between.